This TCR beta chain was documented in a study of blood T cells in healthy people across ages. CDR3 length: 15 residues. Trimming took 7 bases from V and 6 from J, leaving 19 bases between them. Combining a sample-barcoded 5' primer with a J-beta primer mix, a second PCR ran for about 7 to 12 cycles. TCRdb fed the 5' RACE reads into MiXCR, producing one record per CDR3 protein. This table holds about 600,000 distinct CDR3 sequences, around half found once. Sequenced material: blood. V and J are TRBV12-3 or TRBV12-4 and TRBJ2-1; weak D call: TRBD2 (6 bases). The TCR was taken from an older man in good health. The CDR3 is CASNRGASVFNEQFF. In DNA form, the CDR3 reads TGTGCCAGCAATCGCGGGGCTAGCGTGTTCAATGAGCAGTTCTTC.